One and the same sample provided the 2 T cell receptor beta chains below, sequenced in a study of a mutant IDH1 vaccine in newly diagnosed glioma. The time point is: week 5, during vaccination. Vaccination comprised doses that each held 300 ug of mutant IDH1 20-mer peptide, plus topical imiquimod. What these receptors recognize is not known. Method: immunoSEQ multiplex PCR; TCRdb's copy keeps in-frame clones and lacks some. The profile shows just under 80,000 clones, about 91% of them singletons. The source was PBMCs, collected from a glioma patient whose treatment included an IDH1 peptide vaccine. All receptors derive from a woman aged 50 to 60 with glioma.

This clone was seen a single time. V usage is TRBV19 and J usage is TRBJ2-7; D is ambiguous. Germline assignment: CDR1 LNHDA and CDR2 SQIVND (reference sequence). CDR3 size: 14 residues. Trimming took off 0 bases at V and 3 bases at J, with 9 bases between the two ends. The CDR3 nucleotides are TGTGCCAGTAGTATAGATCTCGAAGGCTACGAGCAGTACTTC. Translating it yields CASSIDLEGYEQYF.

The genes are TRBV9 and TRBJ1-1; 11 bases are shared with TRBD1. Germline CDR1 reads SGDLS; CDR2 reads YYNGEE. Losses at the gene ends were 0 bases for V and 3 bases for J; bases not matched to a gene: 7. The CDR3 loop spans 17 amino acids. CDR3 DNA: TGTGCCAGCAGCGTAGCCCTTTCGGGACAGGGGGACACTGAAGCTTTCTTT. Protein: CASSVALSGQGDTEAFF.